This paragraph covers one T cell receptor beta chain sequence. Libraries were prepared by immunoSEQ multiplex PCR; TCRdb keeps only in-frame clonotypes and omits some of them. The table lists just over 300,000 clones, around nine tenths of them singletons. This entry is derived from a study of blood T cell repertoires in COVID-19. Study in general: Sites across the United States, Italy and Spain contributed samples from acute and convalescent COVID-19. The cDNA or gDNA used as material had been derived from T cells, B-cell-depleted T cells, or PBMCs.

Germline CDR1 reads LGHDT; CDR2 reads YNNKEL (reference sequence). Trimming removed 2 bases at V and 7 bases at J, with 6 bases between. This CDR3 region has 12 residues. The chain combines TRBV3-1 (or the pseudogene TRBV3-2) with TRBJ2-1; possible D gene TRBD1, 5 bases. Sample: peripheral blood. The TCR comes from a woman in her 30s with COVID-19, enrolled during active disease. CDR3 sequence: CASSQPGNEQFF. The CDR3 nucleotides read TGTGCCAGCAGCCAACCAGGGAATGAGCAGTTCTTC.